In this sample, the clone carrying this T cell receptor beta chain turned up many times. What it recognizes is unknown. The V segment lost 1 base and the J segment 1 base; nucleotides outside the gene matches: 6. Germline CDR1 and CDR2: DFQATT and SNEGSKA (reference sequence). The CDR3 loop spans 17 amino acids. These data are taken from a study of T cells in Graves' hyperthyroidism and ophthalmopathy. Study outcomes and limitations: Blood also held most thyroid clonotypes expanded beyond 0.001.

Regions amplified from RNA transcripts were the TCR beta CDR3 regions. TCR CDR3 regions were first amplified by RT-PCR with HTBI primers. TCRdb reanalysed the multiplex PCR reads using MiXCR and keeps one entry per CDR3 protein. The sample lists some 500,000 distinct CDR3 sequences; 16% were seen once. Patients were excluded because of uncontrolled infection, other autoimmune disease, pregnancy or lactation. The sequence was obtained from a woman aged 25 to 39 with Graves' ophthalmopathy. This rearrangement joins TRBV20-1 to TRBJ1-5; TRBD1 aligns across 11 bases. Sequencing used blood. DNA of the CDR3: TGCAGTGCTAGAGGGACAGGGGGCCTATGGAGCAATCAGCCCCAGCATTTT. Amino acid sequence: CSARGTGGLWSNQPQHF.